This T cell receptor (beta chain) originates from a study of shared clonotypes between healthy human individuals. Remarks on this clone: Its antigen remains unidentified.

Assay: immunoSEQ multiplex PCR; the TCRdb copy retains only in-frame clones and omits some. This table holds approximately 1.1 million clones, about 80% found once. V trimming: 0 bases; J trimming: 4 bases; junction bases outside the gene matches: 4. The CDR3 has 16 residues. Germline-derived CDR1 and CDR2 are SEHNR and FQNEAQ (reference sequence). Study-wide points: A small donor pool kept down the genetic and exposure-history diversity that was represented.

The clonotype originates from a man between 18 and 35 years old in good health. Some clones in this sample may be carry-over from other donors' samples. The sequenced sample was memory CD4+ T cells from PBMCs. The subset: CD45RA-negative fraction. The chain is built from TRBV7-9 and TRBJ2-1, with 9 bases identical to TRBD2. The CDR3: CASSLASLAGYNEQFF. The CDR3 DNA is TGTGCCAGCAGCTTAGCGAGTCTAGCGGGATACAATGAGCAGTTCTTC.